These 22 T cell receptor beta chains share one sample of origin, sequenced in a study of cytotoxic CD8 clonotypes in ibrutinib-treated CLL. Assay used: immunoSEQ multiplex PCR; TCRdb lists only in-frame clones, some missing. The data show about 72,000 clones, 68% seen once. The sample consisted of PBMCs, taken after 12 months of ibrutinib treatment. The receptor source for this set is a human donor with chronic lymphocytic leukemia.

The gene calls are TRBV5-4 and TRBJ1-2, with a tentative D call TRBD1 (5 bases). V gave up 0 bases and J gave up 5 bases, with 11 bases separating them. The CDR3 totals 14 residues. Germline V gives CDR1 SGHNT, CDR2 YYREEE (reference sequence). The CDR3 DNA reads TGTGCCAGCAGCTTGGAAGGGACCGTTTATGGCTACACCTTC. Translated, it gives CASSLEGTVYGYTF.

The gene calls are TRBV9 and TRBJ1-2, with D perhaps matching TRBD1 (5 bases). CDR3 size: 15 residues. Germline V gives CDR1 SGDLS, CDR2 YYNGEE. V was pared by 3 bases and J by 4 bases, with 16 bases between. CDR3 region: CASSADPGTPYGYTF. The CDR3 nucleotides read TGTGCCAGCAGCGCCGACCCAGGGACCCCCTATGGCTACACCTTC.

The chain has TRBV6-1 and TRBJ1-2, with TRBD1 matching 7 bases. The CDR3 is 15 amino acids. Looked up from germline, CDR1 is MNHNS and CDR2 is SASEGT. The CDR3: CGIGREGAFNYGYTF. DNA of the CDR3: TGTGGAATTGGGCGAGAGGGGGCTTTTAACTATGGCTACACCTTC.

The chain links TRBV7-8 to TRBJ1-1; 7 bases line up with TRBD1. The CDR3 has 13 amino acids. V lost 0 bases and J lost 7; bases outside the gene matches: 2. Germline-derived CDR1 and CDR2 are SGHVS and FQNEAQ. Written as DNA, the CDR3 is TGTGCCAGCAGCTTAGCAAGACAGGGTGAAGCTTTCTTT. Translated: CASSLARQGEAFF.

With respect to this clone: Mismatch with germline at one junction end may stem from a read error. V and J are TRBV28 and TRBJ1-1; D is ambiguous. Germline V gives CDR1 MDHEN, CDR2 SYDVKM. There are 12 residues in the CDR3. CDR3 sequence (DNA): TGTGCCAGCTATAACCCCCTACGGCAGTTAGCTTTT. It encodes CASYNPLRQLAF.

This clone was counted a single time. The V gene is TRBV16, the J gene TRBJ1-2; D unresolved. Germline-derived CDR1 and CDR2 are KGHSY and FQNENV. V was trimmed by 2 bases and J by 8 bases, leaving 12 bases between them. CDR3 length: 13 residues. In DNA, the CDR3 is TGTGCCAGCAGCCAAGTGGGAGATAGGGGCTACACCTTC. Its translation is CASSQVGDRGYTF.

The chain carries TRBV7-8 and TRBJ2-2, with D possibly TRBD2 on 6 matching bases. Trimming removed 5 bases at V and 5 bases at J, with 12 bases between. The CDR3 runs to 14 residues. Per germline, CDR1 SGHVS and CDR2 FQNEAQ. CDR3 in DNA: TGTGCCAGCAGCGGCCGGGGGAGGACCGGGGAGCTGTTTTTT. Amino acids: CASSGRGRTGELFF.

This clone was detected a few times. For the CDR3, the DNA is TGTGCCATCAGGCAGGGGGGTGGTGAAAAACTGTTTTTT. Its translation: CAIRQGGGEKLFF. V and J are TRBV10-3 and TRBJ1-4; 7 bases agree with TRBD1. The CDR3 has 13 residues. The V segment lost 6 bases and the J segment 7 bases; nucleotides outside the gene matches: 5. The V gene's germline CDR1 is ENHRY and CDR2 SYGVKD.

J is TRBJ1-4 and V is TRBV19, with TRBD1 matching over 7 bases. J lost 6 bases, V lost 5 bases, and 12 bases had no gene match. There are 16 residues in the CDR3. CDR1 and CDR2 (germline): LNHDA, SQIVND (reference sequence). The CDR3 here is CASSPRPGQSDEKLFF. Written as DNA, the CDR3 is TGTGCCAGTAGTCCACGGCCGGGACAGTCAGATGAAAAACTGTTTTTT.

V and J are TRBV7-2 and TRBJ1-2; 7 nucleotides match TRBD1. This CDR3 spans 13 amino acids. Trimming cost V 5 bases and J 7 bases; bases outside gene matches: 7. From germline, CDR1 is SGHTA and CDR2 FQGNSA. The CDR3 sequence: CASSPDREAGYTF. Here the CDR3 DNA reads TGTGCCAGCAGCCCCGACAGGGAGGCTGGCTACACCTTC.

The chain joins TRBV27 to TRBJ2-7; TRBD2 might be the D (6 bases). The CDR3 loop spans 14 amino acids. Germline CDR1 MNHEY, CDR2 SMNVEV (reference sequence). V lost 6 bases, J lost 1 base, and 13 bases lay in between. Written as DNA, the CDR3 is TGTGCCAGCAGCCCGATGGGACTTTCCTACGAGCAGTACTTC. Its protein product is CASSPMGLSYEQYF.

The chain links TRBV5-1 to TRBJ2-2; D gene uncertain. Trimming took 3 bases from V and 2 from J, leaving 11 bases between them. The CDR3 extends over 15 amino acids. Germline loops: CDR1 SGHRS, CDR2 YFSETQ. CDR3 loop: CASSSGTINTGELFF. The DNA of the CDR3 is TGCGCCAGCAGCTCCGGTACAATAAACACCGGGGAGCTGTTTTTT.

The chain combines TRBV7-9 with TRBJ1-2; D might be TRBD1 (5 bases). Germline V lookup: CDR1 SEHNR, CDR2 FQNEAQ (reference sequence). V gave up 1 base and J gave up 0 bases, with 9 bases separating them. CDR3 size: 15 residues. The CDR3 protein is CASSLGAGPNYGYTF. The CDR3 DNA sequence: TGTGCCAGCAGCTTAGGCGCAGGGCCTAACTATGGCTACACCTTC.

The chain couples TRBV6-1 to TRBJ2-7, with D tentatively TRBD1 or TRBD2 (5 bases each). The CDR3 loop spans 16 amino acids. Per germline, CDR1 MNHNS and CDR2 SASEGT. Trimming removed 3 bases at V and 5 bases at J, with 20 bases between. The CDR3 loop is CASSDWGKGFSDEQYF. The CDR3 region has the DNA TGTGCCAGCAGTGATTGGGGGAAAGGGTTCTCGGACGAGCAGTACTTC.

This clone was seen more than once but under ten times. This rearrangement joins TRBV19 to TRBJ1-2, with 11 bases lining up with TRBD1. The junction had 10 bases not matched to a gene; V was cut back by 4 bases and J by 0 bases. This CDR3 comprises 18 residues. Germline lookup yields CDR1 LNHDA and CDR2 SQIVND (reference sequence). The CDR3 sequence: CASSRGHGQGAANYGYTF. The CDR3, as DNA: TGTGCCAGTAGTAGGGGACACGGACAGGGGGCCGCTAACTATGGCTACACCTTC.

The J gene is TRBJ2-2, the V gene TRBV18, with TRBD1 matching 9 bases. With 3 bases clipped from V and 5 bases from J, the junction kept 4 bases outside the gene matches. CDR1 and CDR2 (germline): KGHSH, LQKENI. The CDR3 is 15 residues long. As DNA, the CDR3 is TGTGCCAGCTCACCTAGACAGGGGGAAACCGGGGAGCTGTTTTTT. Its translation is CASSPRQGETGELFF.

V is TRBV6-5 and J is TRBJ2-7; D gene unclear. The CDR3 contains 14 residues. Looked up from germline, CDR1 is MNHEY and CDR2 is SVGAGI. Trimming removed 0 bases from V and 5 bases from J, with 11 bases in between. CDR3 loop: CASSYSLETHEQYF. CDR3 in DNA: TGTGCCAGCAGTTACTCGCTGGAGACCCACGAGCAGTACTTC.

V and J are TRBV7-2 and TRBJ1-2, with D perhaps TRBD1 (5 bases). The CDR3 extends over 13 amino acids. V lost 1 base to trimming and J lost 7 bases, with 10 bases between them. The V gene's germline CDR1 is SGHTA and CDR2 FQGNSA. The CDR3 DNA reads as TGTGCCAGCAGCTTAGAAAGGGGCTCTGGCTACACCTTC. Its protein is CASSLERGSGYTF.

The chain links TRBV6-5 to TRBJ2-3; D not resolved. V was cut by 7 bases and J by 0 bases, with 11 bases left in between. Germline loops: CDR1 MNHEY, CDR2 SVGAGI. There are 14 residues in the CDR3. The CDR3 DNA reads TGTGCCAGCAAGCTCCTAACCAGCACAGATACGCAGTATTTT. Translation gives CASKLLTSTDTQYF.

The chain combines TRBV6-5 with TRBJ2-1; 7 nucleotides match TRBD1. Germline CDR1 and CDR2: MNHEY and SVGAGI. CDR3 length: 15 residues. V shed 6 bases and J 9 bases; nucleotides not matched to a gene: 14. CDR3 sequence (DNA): TGTGCCAGCAGGAAAACAGGGGTGTCTGTGGGTGAGCAGTTCTTC. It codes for CASRKTGVSVGEQFF.

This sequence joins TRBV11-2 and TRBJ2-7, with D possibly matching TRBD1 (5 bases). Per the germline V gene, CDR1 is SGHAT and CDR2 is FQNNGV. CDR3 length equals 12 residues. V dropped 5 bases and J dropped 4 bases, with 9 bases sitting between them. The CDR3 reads CASSPHRYEQYF. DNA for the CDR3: TGTGCCAGCAGCCCTCACAGGTACGAGCAGTACTTC.

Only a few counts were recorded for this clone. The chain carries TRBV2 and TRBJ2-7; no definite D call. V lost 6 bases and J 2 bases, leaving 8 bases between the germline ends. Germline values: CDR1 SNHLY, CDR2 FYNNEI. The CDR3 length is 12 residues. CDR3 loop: CASRGIPYEQYF. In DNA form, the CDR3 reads TGTGCCAGCAGGGGAATCCCCTACGAGCAGTACTTC.